This passage covers 5 T cell receptor beta chains from one sample sequenced in a study of T cell changes during pregnancy in multiple sclerosis. Repertoires were generated with immunoSEQ multiplex PCR, while TCRdb's copy carries only in-frame clones and drops some. The table has 49,000 or so clones, 92% seen once; the top ten hold 0.3% to 0.4%. The sample consisted of CD4+ T cells from peripheral blood mononuclear cells, taken in the second trimester of pregnancy. Receptors were obtained from a female donor in good health, enrolled as a control in a pregnancy study.

The rearrangement uses TRBV6-5 and TRBJ2-1; D perhaps matches TRBD1 (5 bases). There are 11 residues in the CDR3. Trimming removed 7 bases at V and 9 bases at J, with 10 bases between. Germline CDR1 reads MNHEY; CDR2 reads SVGAGI. CDR3: CASTGHVEQFF. DNA of the CDR3: TGTGCCAGCACCGGACATGTTGAGCAGTTCTTC.

CDR3 in amino acids: CASSTMTGGGETQYF. The CDR3 coding sequence is TGTGCCAGCAGCACAATGACAGGGGGCGGGGAGACCCAGTACTTC. This chain connects TRBV7-3 to TRBJ2-5, with 10 bases lining up with TRBD1. Unmatched junction bases numbered 8, after V lost 5 bases and J lost 5 bases. The germline CDR1 and CDR2 sequences are SGHTA and FQGTGA. The CDR3 has 15 amino acids.

The chain employs TRBV19 and TRBJ1-4, with a weak D call TRBD1 (5 bases). This CDR3 has 17 residues. The germline V gene encodes CDR1 LNHDA and CDR2 SQIVND (reference sequence). V dropped 4 bases and J dropped 0 bases, with 15 bases sitting between them. The CDR3 is CASSSPRGPATNEKLFF. DNA for the CDR3: TGTGCCAGTAGTAGCCCAAGGGGCCCCGCAACTAATGAAAAACTGTTTTTT. The full variable domain, with the rest looked up from reference TRBV19 and TRBJ1-4, is DGGITQSPKYLFRKEGQNVTLSCEQNLNHDAMYWYRQDPGQGLRLIYYSQIVNDFQKGDIAEGYSVSREKKESFPLTVTSAQKNPTAFYLCASSSPRGPATNEKLFFGSGTQLSVL.

The chain combines TRBV19 with TRBJ1-4; D uncertain. CDR3 length equals 14 residues. V was shortened by 1 base and J by 4 bases, with 7 bases between the two germline ends. In germline, CDR1 is LNHDA, CDR2 SQIVND (reference sequence). The CDR3 sequence is CASSIGEFNEKLFF. CDR3 DNA: TGTGCCAGTAGTATAGGGGAGTTTAATGAAAAACTGTTTTTT.

The chain has TRBV7-9 and TRBJ2-2; 7 bases map to TRBD2. Germline V gene sequence: CDR1 SEHNR, CDR2 FQNEAQ (reference sequence). The junction had 2 bases not matched to a gene; V was cut back by 1 base and J by 3 bases. This CDR3 region has 15 residues. CDR3 sequence reads: CASSLGRGDTGELFF. The CDR3 coding sequence is TGTGCCAGCAGCTTAGGCCGGGGGGACACCGGGGAGCTGTTTTTT. Supplemented by reference TRBV7-9 and TRBJ2-2, the full variable domain reads DTGVSQNPRHKITKRGQNVTFRCDPISEHNRLYWYRQTLGQGPEFLTYFQNEAQLEKSRLLSDRFSAERPKGSFSTLEIQRTEQGDSAMYLCASSLGRGDTGELFFGEGSRLTVL.